Below, 5 T cell receptor beta chains from the same sample are listed, as sequenced in a study of blood T cell repertoires in COVID-19. The repertoire was sequenced with immunoSEQ multiplex PCR; TCRdb's copy has only in-frame clones and lacks some. The table has under 60,000 clones, approximately 88% seen once. Sequencing was done on a sample of peripheral blood. Receptors originate from a man aged 30 to 45 with COVID-19, enrolled during active disease.

This chain joins TRBV5-6 and TRBJ2-7, with TRBD1 matching 7 bases. Per germline, CDR1 SGHDT and CDR2 YYEEEE. There are 15 residues in the CDR3. The V and J ends lost 4 bases and 6 bases, in that order; junction bases with no gene match: 13. Written as DNA, the CDR3 is TGTGCCAGCAGCCTCGGACAGGTCCAGGTTCGCGAGCAGTACTTC. This codes for CASSLGQVQVREQYF.

The rearrangement joins TRBV19 to TRBJ2-1, with D unresolved. CDR3 length equals 17 residues. V was clipped by 6 bases and J by 0 bases, with 18 bases between them. In germline, CDR1 is LNHDA, CDR2 SQIVND (reference sequence). The CDR3 here is CASSPKSTYSSYNEQFF. The CDR3 DNA is TGTGCCAGTAGCCCTAAATCAACTTATAGCTCCTACAATGAGCAGTTCTTC.

The chain combines TRBV19 with TRBJ2-1; 10 bases fit TRBD2. The V segment lost 0 bases and the J segment 5 bases; nucleotides outside the gene matches: 13. CDR1 and CDR2 (germline): LNHDA, SQIVND (reference sequence). The CDR3 is made up of 19 amino acids. CDR3: CASSIEGAILAGTDNEQFF. The CDR3 nucleotides are TGTGCCAGTAGTATAGAAGGGGCCATACTAGCGGGGACGGACAATGAGCAGTTCTTC.

V gene TRBV7-8 combines with J gene TRBJ1-6; no clear D. The CDR3 runs 15 residues. Germline V gene data show CDR1 as SGHVS and CDR2 as FQNEAQ. Between the trimmed V and J ends, which lost 0 bases and 7 bases, there was a span of 10 bases. CDR3 in DNA: TGTGCCAGCAGCTTAGCAGGAGGGTACAATTCACCCCTCCACTTT. Amino acids: CASSLAGGYNSPLHF.

This chain joins TRBV18 and TRBJ1-5, with TRBD1 matching over 9 bases. Germline CDR1 KGHSH, CDR2 LQKENI. V gave up 2 bases and J gave up 9 bases; unmatched junction bases: 11. The CDR3 is 16 amino acids. DNA of the CDR3: TGTGCCAGCTCACCAGAGGGACAGGGCCACATGGGGCCCCAGCATTTT. This gives the protein CASSPEGQGHMGPQHF.